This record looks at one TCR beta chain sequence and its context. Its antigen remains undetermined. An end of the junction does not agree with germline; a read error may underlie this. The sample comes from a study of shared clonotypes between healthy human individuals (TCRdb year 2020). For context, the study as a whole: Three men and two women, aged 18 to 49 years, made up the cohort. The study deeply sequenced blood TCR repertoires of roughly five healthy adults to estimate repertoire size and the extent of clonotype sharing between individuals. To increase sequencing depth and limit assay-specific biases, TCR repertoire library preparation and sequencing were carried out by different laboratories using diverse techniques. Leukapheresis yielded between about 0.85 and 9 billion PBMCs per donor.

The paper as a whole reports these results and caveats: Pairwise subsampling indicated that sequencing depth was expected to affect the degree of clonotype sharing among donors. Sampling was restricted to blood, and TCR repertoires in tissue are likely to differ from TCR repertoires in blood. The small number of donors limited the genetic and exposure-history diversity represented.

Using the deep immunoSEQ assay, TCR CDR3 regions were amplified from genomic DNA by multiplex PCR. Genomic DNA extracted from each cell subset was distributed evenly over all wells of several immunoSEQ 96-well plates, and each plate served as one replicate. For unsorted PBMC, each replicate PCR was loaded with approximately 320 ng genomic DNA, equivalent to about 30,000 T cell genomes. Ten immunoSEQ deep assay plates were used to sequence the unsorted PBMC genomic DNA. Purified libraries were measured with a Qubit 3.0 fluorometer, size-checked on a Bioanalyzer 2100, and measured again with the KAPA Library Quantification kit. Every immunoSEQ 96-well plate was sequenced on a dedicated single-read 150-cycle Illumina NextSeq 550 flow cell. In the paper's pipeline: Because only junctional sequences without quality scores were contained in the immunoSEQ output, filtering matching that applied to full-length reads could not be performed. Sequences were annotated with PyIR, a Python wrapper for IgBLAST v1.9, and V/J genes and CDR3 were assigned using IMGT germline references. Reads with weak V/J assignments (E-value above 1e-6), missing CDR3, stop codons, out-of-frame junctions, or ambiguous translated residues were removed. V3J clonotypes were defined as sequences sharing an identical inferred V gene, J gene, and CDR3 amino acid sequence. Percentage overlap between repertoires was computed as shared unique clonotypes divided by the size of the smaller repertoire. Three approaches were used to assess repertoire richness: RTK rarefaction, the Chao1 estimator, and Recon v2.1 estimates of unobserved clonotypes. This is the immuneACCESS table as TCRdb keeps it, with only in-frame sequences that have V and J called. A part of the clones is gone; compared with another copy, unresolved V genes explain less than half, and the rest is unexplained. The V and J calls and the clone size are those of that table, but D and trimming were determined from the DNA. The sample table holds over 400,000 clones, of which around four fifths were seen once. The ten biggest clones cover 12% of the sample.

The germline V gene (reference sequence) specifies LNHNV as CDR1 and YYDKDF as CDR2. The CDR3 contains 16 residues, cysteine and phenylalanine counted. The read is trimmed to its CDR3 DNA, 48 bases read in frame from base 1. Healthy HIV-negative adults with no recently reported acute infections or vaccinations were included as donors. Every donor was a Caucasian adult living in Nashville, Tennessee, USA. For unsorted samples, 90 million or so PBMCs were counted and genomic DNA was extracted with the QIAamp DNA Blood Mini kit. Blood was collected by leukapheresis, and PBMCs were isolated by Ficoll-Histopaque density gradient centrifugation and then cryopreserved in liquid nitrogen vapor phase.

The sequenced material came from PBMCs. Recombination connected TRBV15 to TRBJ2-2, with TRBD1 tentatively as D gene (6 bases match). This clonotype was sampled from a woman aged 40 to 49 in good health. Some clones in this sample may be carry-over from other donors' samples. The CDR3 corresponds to CAASRSGAANTGELFF. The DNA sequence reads TGTGCCGCCAGCAGATCAGGGGCAGCGAACACCGGGGAGCTGTTTTTT.